This is a list of T cell receptor beta chains from one sample in a study of blood T cell repertoires in COVID-19. Assay: immunoSEQ multiplex PCR; the TCRdb copy retains only in-frame clones and omits some. Among about 110,000 clones listed, about four fifths were seen once. Sequenced input: peripheral blood. The receptors were sampled from a woman of 80 years or more with acute or convalescent COVID-19. Both conserved end residues are part of each CDR3. Rows may omit the clone size; those that give it use once, few, many or a size class.

cdr3_length,clone_size,v_call,j_call,cdr3_aa
16,.,TRBV7-8,TRBJ2-4,CASSLRTSGSRDIQYF
15,.,TRBV6-1,TRBJ1-2,CASRDRRSNSRGYTF
13,.,TRBV4-3,TRBJ1-5,CASSQVLGGPQHF
17,.,TRBV19,TRBJ1-3,CASSIAAVLGSGNTIYF
16,.,TRBV4-1,TRBJ1-1,CASSQTAQGLNTEAFF
15,few,TRBV7-9,TRBJ2-1,CASSGRASGGYEQFF
12,.,TRBV6-1,TRBJ1-1,CASSEPPSRAFF
15,.,TRBV9,TRBJ1-2,CASSAEDRGLYGYTF
11,.,TRBV20-1,TRBJ2-5,CSAVVSETQYF
18,few,TRBV11-3,TRBJ2-2,CASSRMKTGTANTGELFF
11,.,TRBV5-1,TRBJ2-3,CASSFGDTQYF
14,.,TRBV6-5,TRBJ2-1,CASSYEGSYNEQFF
20,.,TRBV7-8,TRBJ2-1,CASSSFRLAGGPRSYNEQFF
15,.,TRBV2,TRBJ1-3,CASSPQGAPGNTIYF
16,.,TRBV7-9,TRBJ1-5,CASSSTQGGPNQPQHF
13,.,TRBV5-1,TRBJ1-1,CASSLVMNTEAFF
13,.,TRBV6-5,TRBJ1-1,CASSSFDGGSAFF
13,.,TRBV5-4,TRBJ2-3,CASSLQGPDTQYF
14,.,TRBV5-1,TRBJ2-1,CASSLDLRAGEQFF
14,.,TRBV3-1/TRBV3-2,TRBJ2-5,CASSPWGPGKTQYF
17,.,TRBV4-3,TRBJ2-5,CASSQAFPGQGGETQYF
16,.,TRBV21-1,TRBJ2-5,CASSQGSSQGQETQYF
18,.,TRBV25-1,TRBJ1-6,CASSGGTGGEVHNSPLHF
15,.,TRBV30,TRBJ2-3,CAWTLAGGPTDTQYF
16,.,TRBV7-8,TRBJ1-6,CASSLASKAYNSPLHF
13,.,TRBV19,TRBJ2-2,CASILGDTGELFF
18,few,TRBV23-1,TRBJ1-5,CASSPSLGAEPNNQPQHF
15,.,TRBV2,TRBJ2-1,CASSRTSGRHPEQFF
15,.,TRBV3-1/TRBV3-2,TRBJ2-7,CASSQGTGWTYEQYF